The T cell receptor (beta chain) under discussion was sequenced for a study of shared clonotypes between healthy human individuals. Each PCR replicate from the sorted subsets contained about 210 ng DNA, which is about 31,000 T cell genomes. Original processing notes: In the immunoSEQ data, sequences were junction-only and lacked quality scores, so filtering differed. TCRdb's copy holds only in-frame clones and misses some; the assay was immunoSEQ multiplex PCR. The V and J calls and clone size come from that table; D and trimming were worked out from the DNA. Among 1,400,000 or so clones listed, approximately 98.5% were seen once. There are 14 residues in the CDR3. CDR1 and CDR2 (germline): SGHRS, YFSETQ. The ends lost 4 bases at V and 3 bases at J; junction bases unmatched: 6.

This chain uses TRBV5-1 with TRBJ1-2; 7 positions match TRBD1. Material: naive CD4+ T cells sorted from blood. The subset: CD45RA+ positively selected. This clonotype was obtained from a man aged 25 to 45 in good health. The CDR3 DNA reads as TGCGCCAGCAGCGTCTCAACAGGGGACTATGGCTACACCTTC. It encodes CASSVSTGDYGYTF.